These 30 T cell receptor beta chains were sequenced from one sample in a study of shared clonotypes between healthy human individuals. The method was immunoSEQ multiplex PCR; TCRdb's version includes in-frame clones alone and lacks a portion of them. Of about 2.4 million clones in the sample, 85% to 95% are singletons; the top ten hold roughly 0.15%. Sequenced input: naive CD4+ T cells sorted from blood. As to subset: CD45RA+ positively selected. The receptors shown here come from a man younger than 30 in good health.

This clone turned up a few times. Other nucleotide sequences from this sample produce the same CDR3. The genes are TRBV9 and TRBJ1-3; unclear D gene. Trimming left V 2 bases short and J 0 bases short, with 6 bases between. Per germline, CDR1 SGDLS and CDR2 YYNGEE. The CDR3 consists of 14 residues. This CDR3 reads CASSVQSSGNTIYF. The CDR3 DNA follows: TGTGCCAGCAGCGTCCAGAGCTCTGGAAACACCATATATTTT.

The chain is built from TRBV11-2 and TRBJ2-7, with 8 bases that match TRBD1. V lost 4 bases and J lost 3; bases outside the gene matches: 5. The CDR3 is made up of 14 amino acids. Germline V gene lookup returns CDR1 SGHAT and CDR2 FQNNGV. CDR3 nucleotides: TGTGCCAGCAGCTGGGCGGACAGGGACTACGAGCAGTACTTC. Amino acid sequence: CASSWADRDYEQYF. Variable domain in full (rest from reference TRBV11-2 and TRBJ2-7): EAGVAQSPRYKIIEKRQSVAFWCNPISGHATLYWYQQILGQGPKLLIQFQNNGVVDDSQLPKDRFSAERLKGVDSTLKIQPAKLEDSAVYLCASSWADRDYEQYFGPGTRLTVT.

The chain couples TRBV18 to TRBJ1-2; D gene ambiguous. This CDR3 region has 12 residues. From germline, CDR1 is KGHSH and CDR2 LQKENI. V lost 3 bases and J 6 bases, leaving 8 bases between the germline ends. The CDR3 protein is CASSPVSNGYTF. CDR3 DNA sequence: TGTGCCAGCTCACCCGTGAGCAATGGCTACACCTTC.

The rearrangement joins TRBV9 to TRBJ2-7; D ambiguous. Germline V CDR1 and CDR2: SGDLS, YYNGEE. The CDR3 is made up of 13 amino acids. Between the trimmed V and J ends, which lost 2 bases and 0 bases, there was a span of 6 bases. CDR3 loop: CASSVGHSYEQYF. DNA of the CDR3: TGTGCCAGCAGCGTCGGCCACTCCTACGAGCAGTACTTC.

The rearrangement links TRBV16 to TRBJ1-5; possible D gene TRBD1, 5 bases. V was cut by 5 bases and J by 3 bases, with 11 bases left in between. Germline values: CDR1 KGHSY, CDR2 FQNENV. The CDR3 extends over 14 amino acids. CDR3 residues: CASSSTGSNQPQHF. CDR3 bases: TGTGCCAGCAGCAGTACAGGATCCAATCAGCCCCAGCATTTT.

This rearrangement joins TRBV4-1 to TRBJ1-1; TRBD1 matches 7 bases. Germline V lookup: CDR1 MGHRA, CDR2 YSYEKL. This CDR3 region has 14 residues. V trimming: 0 bases; J trimming: 5 bases; junction bases outside the gene matches: 3. The CDR3 loop reads CASSQDGRGTEAFF. The DNA for the CDR3 is TGCGCCAGCAGCCAAGATGGCAGGGGGACTGAAGCTTTCTTT.

Turning to this clone: This CDR3 is also generated by other DNA sequences in the sample. The chain couples TRBV9 to TRBJ2-2, with 9 bases fitting TRBD2. The V and J ends lost 1 base and 2 bases, in that order; junction bases with no gene match: 0. Germline V gene sequence: CDR1 SGDLS, CDR2 YYNGEE. This CDR3 is 15 amino acids long. CDR3 nucleotide sequence: TGTGCCAGCAGCGTACTAGCGGGAAACACCGGGGAGCTGTTTTTT. Its protein product is CASSVLAGNTGELFF. Drawing the rest from reference TRBV9 and TRBJ2-2, the complete variable domain is DSGVTQTPKHLITATGQRVTLRCSPRSGDLSVYWYQQSLDQGLQFLIQYYNGEERAKGNILERFSAQQFPDLHSELNLSSLELGDSALYFCASSVLAGNTGELFFGEGSRLTVL.

The chain carries TRBV28 and TRBJ2-5; D may correspond to TRBD1 or TRBD2 (5 bases each). The CDR3 length is 14 residues. V was trimmed by 8 bases and J by 0 bases, leaving 13 bases between them. Per germline, CDR1 MDHEN and CDR2 SYDVKM. CDR3 sequence (DNA): TGTGCCAGCTGGTTATCGGGACACCAAGAGACCCAGTACTTC. It encodes CASWLSGHQETQYF.

This sequence joins TRBV6-6 and TRBJ1-6; tentatively, D is TRBD1 (5 bases). This CDR3 contains 12 residues. In germline, CDR1 is MNHNY, CDR2 SVGAGI (reference sequence). Trimming took off 11 bases at V and 10 bases at J, with 15 bases between the two ends. CDR3 DNA: TGTGCCGCCAAGGAGGGGAACTCACCCCTCCACTTT. Protein product: CAAKEGNSPLHF.

The V and J genes are TRBV5-1 and TRBJ2-1; D unclear. The V gene lost 0 bases and the J gene lost 4 bases, with 11 bases spanning the gap. CDR1 is SGHRS and CDR2 is YFSETQ in the germline V gene. This CDR3 region has 15 residues. CDR3 sequence reads: CASSLVAASYNEQFF. CDR3 nucleotide sequence: TGCGCCAGCAGCTTGGTGGCAGCAAGTTACAATGAGCAGTTCTTC.

V and J are TRBV11-3 and TRBJ2-2, with D perhaps matching TRBD2 (5 bases). Germline lookup yields CDR1 SGHNT and CDR2 YENEEA. Trimming stripped 1 base from V and 6 bases from J, with 12 bases between. The CDR3 consists of 15 residues. CDR3 amino acids: CASSLGNGMAGELFF. The CDR3 DNA sequence: TGTGCCAGCAGCTTAGGGAACGGGATGGCCGGGGAGCTGTTTTTT. Full variable domain (missing parts from reference TRBV11-3 and TRBJ2-2): EAGVVQSPRYKIIEKKQPVAFWCNPISGHNTLYWYLQNLGQGPELLIRYENEEAVDDSQLPKDRFSAERLKGVDSTLKIQPAELGDSAVYLCASSLGNGMAGELFFGEGSRLTVL.

The chain combines TRBV29-1 with TRBJ1-2; D might be TRBD1 (5 bases). V shed 5 bases and J shed 3 bases, with 10 bases lying between them. Germline V gene sequence: CDR1 SQVTM, CDR2 ANQGSEA. The CDR3 is 12 amino acids. CDR3 in amino acids: CSVFGGDYGYTF. CDR3 nucleotide sequence: TGCAGCGTTTTCGGGGGAGACTATGGCTACACCTTC.

The V call is TRBV5-1, the J call TRBJ2-5; D call uncertain. Trimming pared 2 bases from V and 1 base from J, leaving 12 bases between. Germline CDR1 and CDR2: SGHRS and YFSETQ. The CDR3 has 15 residues. The CDR3 loop is CASSLPAGRQETQYF. As DNA, the CDR3 is TGCGCCAGCAGCTTACCGGCCGGCCGCCAAGAGACCCAGTACTTC.

J is TRBJ1-3 and V is TRBV6-1; maybe TRBD1 (6 bases). The CDR3 is made up of 15 amino acids. Trimming took off 5 bases at V and 0 bases at J, with 11 bases between the two ends. Germline V gene sequence: CDR1 MNHNS, CDR2 SASEGT. The CDR3 here is CASSRGHLSGNTIYF. CDR3 in DNA: TGTGCCAGCAGTAGGGGACACCTCTCTGGAAACACCATATATTTT.

J is TRBJ2-1 and V is TRBV30; D gene uncertain. In germline, CDR1 is GTSNPN, CDR2 SVGIG (reference sequence). Trimming removed 1 base from V and 7 bases from J, with 8 bases in between. The CDR3 is made up of 12 amino acids. The CDR3 DNA follows: TGTGCCTGGAGTGAATCCCGGAATGAGCAGTTCTTC. The encoded protein is CAWSESRNEQFF.

V usage is TRBV6-1 and J usage is TRBJ1-4; 9 positions agree with TRBD1. V lost 6 bases, J lost 3 bases, and 5 bases stayed unmatched. Germline V gene lookup returns CDR1 MNHNS and CDR2 SASEGT. CDR3 length: 15 amino acids. The CDR3 region is CASSGTGWANEKLFF. The CDR3 coding sequence is TGTGCCAGCAGCGGGACAGGGTGGGCTAATGAAAAACTGTTTTTT.

Of note for this clone: Other DNA sequences from this sample encode an identical CDR3 as well. The gene calls are TRBV18 and TRBJ2-3; weak D call: TRBD2 (6 bases). The CDR3 is made up of 14 amino acids. CDR1 KGHSH and CDR2 LQKENI come from the germline V gene. The V gene lost 3 bases and the J gene lost 0 bases, with 7 bases spanning the gap. The CDR3 nucleotides are TGTGCCAGCTCACCGGGGGGTAGCACAGATACGCAGTATTTT. It encodes CASSPGGSTDTQYF.

V gene TRBV4-1 combines with J gene TRBJ2-3, with a tentative D call TRBD1 (6 bases). CDR3 length: 18 residues. Germline V gene sequence: CDR1 MGHRA, CDR2 YSYEKL. The germline V and J ends were trimmed by 2 bases and 6 bases, with 24 bases remaining between them. The CDR3 here is CASSQRSGTPGWADTQYF. CDR3 DNA sequence: TGCGCCAGCAGCCAAAGGTCCGGGACACCAGGGTGGGCCGATACGCAGTATTTT.

V is TRBV5-1 and J is TRBJ1-6, with a possible D match to TRBD1 (6 bases). The CDR3 runs 17 residues. CDR1 and CDR2 (germline): SGHRS, YFSETQ. V dropped 0 bases and J dropped 1 base, with 11 bases sitting between them. The CDR3 nucleotides read TGCGCCAGCAGCTTGGAAACAGGGACGTCCTATAATTCACCCCTCCACTTT. Its protein product is CASSLETGTSYNSPLHF.

The chain has TRBV4-2 and TRBJ1-5, with a possible D match to TRBD1 (6 bases). CDR3 size: 16 residues. The V gene lost 4 bases and the J gene lost 0 bases, with 13 bases spanning the gap. CDR1 is LGHNA and CDR2 is YNFKEQ in the germline V gene. The CDR3 sequence is CASSRGGGYSNQPQHF. CDR3 coding DNA: TGTGCCAGCAGCCGGGGAGGGGGATATAGCAATCAGCCCCAGCATTTT.

This chain links TRBV7-9 with TRBJ2-4; weak D call: TRBD1 (6 bases). This CDR3 is 13 amino acids long. From germline, CDR1 is SEHNR and CDR2 FQNEAQ (reference sequence). The V gene lost 10 bases and the J gene lost 7 bases, with 17 bases spanning the gap. The CDR3 loop reads CATAGGPLNIQYF. The CDR3 nucleotides read TGTGCCACCGCTGGGGGCCCGCTTAACATTCAGTACTTC.

V and J are TRBV2 and TRBJ2-5; D perhaps matches TRBD2 (5 bases). CDR1 is SNHLY and CDR2 is FYNNEI in the germline V gene. Trimming left V 2 bases short and J 5 bases short, with 12 bases between. The CDR3 contains 14 residues. CDR3 nucleotides: TGTGCCAGCAGTGAACGGAGGCAGGCGGAGACCCAGTACTTC. This codes for CASSERRQAETQYF.

The rearrangement links TRBV9 to TRBJ1-6, with TRBD1 identical over 10 bases. Germline V gene lookup returns CDR1 SGDLS and CDR2 YYNGEE. Unmatched junction bases numbered 4, after V lost 4 bases and J lost 6 bases. The CDR3 has 15 amino acids. The CDR3 protein is CASSTRTGGNSPLHF. In nucleotides, the CDR3 is TGTGCCAGCAGCACGAGGACAGGGGGTAATTCACCCCTCCACTTT.

Note on this clone: Other DNA sequences in this sample translate to the same CDR3. The chain uses TRBV18 and TRBJ2-1, with 8 bases identical to TRBD2. This CDR3 comprises 14 residues. Unmatched junction bases numbered 4, after V lost 3 bases and J lost 6 bases. The germline V gene encodes CDR1 KGHSH and CDR2 LQKENI. DNA of the CDR3: TGTGCCAGCTCACCGCTAGCGGGCCTCAATGAGCAGTTCTTC. Its protein is CASSPLAGLNEQFF. Full variable domain (missing parts from reference TRBV18 and TRBJ2-1): NAGVMQNPRHLVRRRGQEARLRCSPMKGHSHVYWYRQLPEEGLKFMVYLQKENIIDESGMPKERFSAEFPKEGPSILRIQQVVRGDSAAYFCASSPLAGLNEQFFGPGTRLTVL.

J is TRBJ1-1 and V is TRBV5-1, with TRBD1 matching over 7 bases. Germline V gives CDR1 SGHRS, CDR2 YFSETQ. The CDR3 has 15 amino acids. Trimming at V came to 1 base and at J to 5 bases, leaving 8 bases not matched to a gene. The CDR3 here is CASSLTDRVRTEAFF. In DNA, the CDR3 is TGCGCCAGCAGCTTGACCGACAGGGTACGAACTGAAGCTTTCTTT. The whole variable domain, remainder taken from reference TRBV5-1 and TRBJ1-1, is KAGVTQTPRYLIKTRGQQVTLSCSPISGHRSVSWYQQTPGQGLQFLFEYFSETQRNKGNFPGRFSGRQFSNSRSEMNVSTLELGDSALYLCASSLTDRVRTEAFFGQGTRLTVV.

V and J are TRBV5-5 and TRBJ2-6, with D unclear. From germline, CDR1 is SGHKS and CDR2 YYEKEE (reference sequence). The CDR3 is 20 residues long. V dropped 4 bases and J dropped 2 bases, with 25 bases sitting between them. The DNA for the CDR3 is TGTGCCAGCAGCGGTCCGTTAATTGAGGAGTTTATCACTGGGGCCAACGTCCTGACTTTC. It yields the protein CASSGPLIEEFITGANVLTF.

This sequence joins TRBV7-3 and TRBJ2-1, with D perhaps matching TRBD1 or TRBD2 (5 bases each). CDR1 and CDR2 from the germline V gene are SGHTA and FQGTGA. V lost 5 bases and J lost 3, with 14 bases in between. This CDR3 is 15 amino acids long. CDR3 DNA sequence: TGTGCCAGCAGCCTCTCAGGGACCTACTACAATGAGCAGTTCTTC. Protein product: CASSLSGTYYNEQFF. Using reference TRBV7-3 and TRBJ2-1 for the parts outside the CDR3, the full variable domain is GAGVSQTPSNKVTEKGKYVELRCDPISGHTALYWYRQSLGQGPEFLIYFQGTGAADDSGLPNDRFFAVRPEGSVSTLKIQRTERGDSAVYLCASSLSGTYYNEQFFGPGTRLTVL.

This CDR3 is CASSQPWEGQETQYF. For the CDR3, the DNA is TGCGCCAGCAGCCAACCCTGGGAGGGACAAGAGACCCAGTACTTC. The V call is TRBV4-1, the J call TRBJ2-5; 7 bases are shared with TRBD2. The germline V gene encodes CDR1 MGHRA and CDR2 YSYEKL. The CDR3 is made up of 15 amino acids. V gave up 2 bases and J gave up 2 bases; unmatched junction bases: 5.

The CDR3 spells CASSAEGAGANVLTF. As DNA, the CDR3 is TGTGCCAGCAGCGCCGAAGGGGCTGGGGCCAACGTCCTGACTTTC. This chain connects TRBV9 to TRBJ2-6; a possible D gene is TRBD1 (5 bases). V lost 3 bases, J lost 2 bases, and 9 bases lay in between. CDR1 is SGDLS, CDR2 YYNGEE, per germline. This CDR3 region has 15 residues.

This rearrangement joins TRBV5-8 to TRBJ1-5; the D gene is possibly TRBD1 (5 bases). The CDR3 totals 16 residues. V lost 3 bases to trimming and J lost 7 bases, with 20 bases between them. From germline, CDR1 is SGHTS and CDR2 YDEGEE. The CDR3 loop reads CASSSDRGVGGQPQHF. The CDR3 bases are TGTGCCAGCAGCTCCGATAGAGGGGTCGGTGGACAGCCCCAGCATTTT.